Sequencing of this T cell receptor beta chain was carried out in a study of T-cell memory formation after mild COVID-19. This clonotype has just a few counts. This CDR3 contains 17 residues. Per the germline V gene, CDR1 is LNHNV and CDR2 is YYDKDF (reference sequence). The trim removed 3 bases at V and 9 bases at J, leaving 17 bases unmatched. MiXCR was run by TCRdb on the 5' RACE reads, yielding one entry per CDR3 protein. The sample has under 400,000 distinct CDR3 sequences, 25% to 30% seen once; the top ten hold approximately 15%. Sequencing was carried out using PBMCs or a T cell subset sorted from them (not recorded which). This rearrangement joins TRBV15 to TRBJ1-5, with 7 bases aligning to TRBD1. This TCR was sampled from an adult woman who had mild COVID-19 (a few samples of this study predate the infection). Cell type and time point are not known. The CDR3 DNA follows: TGTGCCACCAGCAGCGACCTGGACAGGTTTAGCGGGGGGCCCCAGCATTTT. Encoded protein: CATSSDLDRFSGGPQHF.